This entry lists 16 T cell receptor beta chains sequenced from one sample in a study of CD8 T cells in ankylosing spondylitis. TCRdb reprocessed the 5' RACE reads via MiXCR and lists one record per CDR3 protein. The sample holds a few hundred thousand distinct CDR3 sequences, 15% to 20% seen once. The sequenced sample was blood, either unsorted or a sorted T cell fraction (not recorded which). All receptors derive from a male donor with ankylosing spondylitis or in good health (not recorded which).

This clonotype was seen a few times. J is TRBJ2-1 and V is TRBV20-1; 15 bases are shared with TRBD2. CDR1 and CDR2 from the germline V gene are DFQATT and SNEGSKA (reference sequence). The length of the CDR3 is 21 residues. J lost 0 bases, V lost 3 bases, and 15 bases had no gene match. The CDR3 nucleotides are TGCAGTGCTAGCGAGACTTTTTCCCTGGGACTAGCGGGAGGCTCCTACAATGAGCAGTTCTTC. Translation: CSASETFSLGLAGGSYNEQFF.

CDR3 coding DNA: TGCAGTGCTAAAAAGGTAGAGGAGTCTTACGAGCAGTACTTC. It yields the protein CSAKKVEESYEQYF. V gene TRBV20-1 combines with J gene TRBJ2-7, with D hard to call. CDR1 DFQATT and CDR2 SNEGSKA come from the germline V gene (reference sequence). The CDR3 covers 14 residues. V was clipped by 4 bases and J by 4 bases, with 17 bases between them.

Turning to this clonotype: One end of the junction varies from germline; a read error may be responsible. This chain connects TRBV29-1 to TRBJ2-1; perhaps D is TRBD1 or TRBD2 (5 bases each). Germline CDR1 SQVTM, CDR2 ANQGSEA. The CDR3 covers 13 residues. This CDR3 reads CSVEAGRGREQSF. For the CDR3, the DNA is TGCAGCGTTGAAGCGGGGCGCGGCAGGGAGCAGTCCTTC.

This clonotype appeared many times. The chain joins TRBV5-1 to TRBJ2-1; no clear D gene. Germline V gene data show CDR1 as SGHRS and CDR2 as YFSETQ. The CDR3 has 12 residues. V lost 0 bases, J lost 15 bases, and 13 bases lay in between. For the CDR3, the DNA is TGCGCCAGCAGCTTGGCCGGAGCGTACGGGTTCTTC. Translation: CASSLAGAYGFF. The complete variable domain, with remaining parts taken from reference TRBV5-1 and TRBJ2-1, reads KAGVTQTPRYLIKTRGQQVTLSCSPISGHRSVSWYQQTPGQGLQFLFEYFSETQRNKGNFPGRFSGRQFSNSRSEMNVSTLELGDSALYLCASSLAGAYGFFGPGTRLTVL.

The chain carries TRBV7-9 and TRBJ2-2, with a tentative D call TRBD2 (5 bases). Trimming cost V 2 bases and J 5 bases, with 9 bases left between them. The germline V gene has CDR1 SEHNR and CDR2 FQNEAQ (reference sequence). The CDR3 has 14 residues. Here the CDR3 DNA reads TGTGCCAGCAGCTTAAGTAGGGAGACCGGGGAGCTGTTTTTT. Translation gives CASSLSRETGELFF.

The V call is TRBV29-1, the J call TRBJ2-2; 9 bases match TRBD1. The CDR3 is made up of 13 amino acids. Trimming took 7 bases from V and 1 from J; bases not matched to a gene: 1. In germline, CDR1 is SQVTM, CDR2 ANQGSEA. CDR3 amino acids: CSAGQGNTGELFF. The CDR3 DNA follows: TGCAGCGCGGGACAGGGGAACACCGGGGAGCTGTTTTTT.

The chain is built from TRBV20-1 and TRBJ2-7, with 7 bases matching TRBD1. The CDR3 contains 14 residues. CDR1 and CDR2 (germline): DFQATT, SNEGSKA (reference sequence). J lost 4 bases, V lost 6 bases, and 12 bases had no gene match. The CDR3 here is CSAPGQLTTYEQYF. The CDR3 DNA reads TGCAGTGCCCCGGGACAGCTAACAACTTACGAGCAGTACTTC.

This clonotype was observed at least ten times. The V gene is TRBV7-6, the J gene TRBJ2-5; the D gene is possibly TRBD2 (6 bases). Germline V lookup: CDR1 SGHVS, CDR2 FNYEAQ. V was clipped by 3 bases and J by 3 bases, with 8 bases between them. This CDR3 comprises 13 residues. The CDR3 bases are TGTGCCAGCAGCTTTGCTAGCGAAGAGACCCAGTACTTC. Its translation: CASSFASEETQYF.

The sample holds a few counts of this clonotype. This chain connects TRBV10-3 to TRBJ2-7; 8 nucleotides line up with TRBD2. This CDR3 contains 17 residues. J lost 0 bases, V lost 0 bases, and 7 bases had no gene match. CDR1 and CDR2 from the germline V gene are ENHRY and SYGVKD. CDR3 DNA: TGTGCCATCAGTGAGTCGGCTAGCGGGTCGCTCTCCTACGAGCAGTACTTC. Its translation: CAISESASGSLSYEQYF.

The chain carries TRBV19 and TRBJ2-5; TRBD1 might be the D (6 bases). Trimming shortened V by 5 bases and J by 4 bases, and 17 bases separated the two germline ends. From germline, CDR1 is LNHDA and CDR2 SQIVND (reference sequence). The CDR3 totals 15 residues. The CDR3 nucleotides read TGTGCCAGTAGTGGCAGGGGAGTAATGGGAGAGACCCAGTACTTC. It is translated as CASSGRGVMGETQYF.

The chain carries TRBV4-1 and TRBJ2-5; TRBD2 is a possible D gene (5 bases). Germline loops: CDR1 MGHRA, CDR2 YSYEKL. Trimming took off 1 base at V and 4 bases at J, with 7 bases between the two ends. CDR3 length: 13 residues. The CDR3: CASSQGAGETQYF. CDR3 nucleotide sequence: TGCGCCAGCAGCCAAGGGGCGGGAGAGACCCAGTACTTC.

The genes are TRBV27 and TRBJ2-2, with D uncertain. V lost 0 bases, J lost 0 bases, and 14 bases lay in between. Per the germline V gene, CDR1 is MNHEY and CDR2 is SMNVEV (reference sequence). The CDR3 consists of 18 residues. The CDR3 protein is CASSLSVSRFANTGELFF. In DNA, the CDR3 is TGTGCCAGCAGTTTATCTGTCAGCCGGTTCGCGAACACCGGGGAGCTGTTTTTT.

V usage is TRBV20-1 and J usage is TRBJ2-7; D gene ambiguous. Germline CDR1 DFQATT, CDR2 SNEGSKA (reference sequence). This CDR3 spans 13 amino acids. Trimming took 5 bases from V and 2 from J, leaving 13 bases between them. In DNA, the CDR3 is TGCAGTGCTCGCATGGCGGAGACCTACGAGCAGTACTTC. Translated: CSARMAETYEQYF.

This clonotype was seen a handful of times. V is TRBV4-3 and J is TRBJ1-4, with TRBD1 matching over 7 bases. Germline values: CDR1 LGHNA, CDR2 YSLEER. This CDR3 has 18 residues. Trimming took 0 bases from V and 4 from J; bases not matched to a gene: 11. CDR3 region: CASSQDGVRDSFNEKLFF. The CDR3, as DNA: TGCGCCAGCAGCCAAGATGGTGTCCGGGACAGTTTTAATGAAAAACTGTTTTTT.

This clonotype was seen at least ten times. V gene TRBV20-1 combines with J gene TRBJ1-5; weak D call: TRBD1 (6 bases). Germline CDR1 DFQATT, CDR2 SNEGSKA (reference sequence). Trimming left V 6 bases short and J 7 bases short, with 22 bases between. The CDR3 is 15 amino acids. The CDR3 DNA reads TGCAGTGCGGACCTACGACAGGTCCCAGGGCAGCCCCAGCATTTT. As protein: CSADLRQVPGQPQHF.

This clonotype was counted between two and nine times. CDR3 coding DNA: TGTGCCAGCAGCTTACTACAGGGGGCTAGCTCCTACGAGCAGTACTTC. Residues: CASSLLQGASSYEQYF. The chain has TRBV7-2 and TRBJ2-7; 9 bases are shared with TRBD1. This CDR3 spans 16 amino acids. J lost 0 bases, V lost 2 bases, and 5 bases had no gene match. Germline assignment: CDR1 SGHTA and CDR2 FQGNSA.